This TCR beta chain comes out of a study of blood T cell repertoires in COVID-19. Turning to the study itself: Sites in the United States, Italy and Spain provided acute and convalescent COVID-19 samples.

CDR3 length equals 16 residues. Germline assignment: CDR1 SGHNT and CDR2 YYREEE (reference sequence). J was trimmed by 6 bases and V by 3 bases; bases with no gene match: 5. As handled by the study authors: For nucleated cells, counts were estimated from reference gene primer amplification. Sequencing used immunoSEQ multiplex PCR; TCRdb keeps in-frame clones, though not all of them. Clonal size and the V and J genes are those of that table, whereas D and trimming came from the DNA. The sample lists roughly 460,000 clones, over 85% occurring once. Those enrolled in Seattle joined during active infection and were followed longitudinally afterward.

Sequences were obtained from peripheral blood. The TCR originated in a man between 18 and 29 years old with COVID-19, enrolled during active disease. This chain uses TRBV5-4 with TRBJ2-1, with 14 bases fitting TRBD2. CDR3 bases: TGTGCCAGCAGCTCAACCGGGACTAGCGGGAGCAATGAGCAGTTCTTC. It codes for CASSSTGTSGSNEQFF.